This TCR beta chain comes out of a study of shared clonotypes between healthy human individuals. Whole-study findings and limits: Owing to a small donor count, the genetic and exposure-history diversity represented was limited. Sequencing of the sorted subsets was shown by rarefaction to be incomplete despite large depth. Generally, naive subsets (rather than memory subsets) showed larger estimated richness.

The CDR3 has 17 amino acids. In the case of this clone: What it binds is not known.

In the CD4+ fraction, cells were divided into CD45RA+ naive and CD45RA-negative memory subsets. Profiled with immunoSEQ multiplex PCR; TCRdb holds only in-frame clones, not every one. The sample lists over a million clones, 60% to 80% occurring once. This chain connects TRBV12-2 to TRBJ2-7; TRBD2, as called in the table, went unchecked against the DNA. TRBV12-2 is shown as a pseudogene. What was sequenced was memory CD4+ T cells sorted from blood. Documented subset: CD45RA-negative fraction. This clonotype was sampled from a man aged 18 to 30 in good health. The CDR3 is CASRSRLYGRGLNEQYF. The DNA for the CDR3 is TGTGCAAGTCGCTCCCGTTTGTACGGGAGGGGGTTGAACGAGCAGTACTTC.